This T cell receptor beta chain was identified in a study of identifying expanded T cells in peripheral blood. During the collection period, no donor immune events like infections were recorded. In the case of this clone: Antigen specificity is unknown.

CDR3 size: 14 residues. V lost 7 bases and J 4 bases, leaving 11 bases between the germline ends. Germline CDR1 reads MNHNY; CDR2 reads SVGAGI (reference sequence). Sequenced by immunoSEQ multiplex PCR; TCRdb stores in-frame clones only, minus some. The sample holds under 150,000 clones; 84% are singletons and the top ten take approximately 3%. Broader study findings: Technical replicates showed about 1.1 changed clones; about 2 weeks about 16.4; four weeks 19. Across healthy donors, higher total template counts meant significantly greater approximately two-week count variance.

The rearrangement joins TRBV6-6 to TRBJ2-6; no clear D gene. Sequenced input: blood. The clonotype was recovered from a person between 18 and 70 years old in good health. In DNA, the CDR3 is TGTGCCAGCATAAAAGGGTCCGGGGCCAACGTCCTGACTTTC. This gives the protein CASIKGSGANVLTF.